Listed below are T cell receptor beta chains from one sample, sequenced in a study of blood T cell repertoires in COVID-19. The assay was immunoSEQ multiplex PCR, and TCRdb's table has in-frame clones only and misses some. The table lists fewer than 250,000 clones, less than 85% of them singletons. Sequencing was done on a sample of peripheral blood. The origin of the receptors is a woman in her seventies with active or convalescent COVID-19. CDR3s include the opening cysteine and the closing phenylalanine or tryptophan. A D gene is named only where the DNA matches it firmly. Expanded clones get a size class; other rows say once, few or many, or leave the size out.

CDR3: CASSSSGGYQETQYF; DNA: TGTGCCAGCAGCTCTAGCGGGGGTTACCAAGAGACCCAGTACTTC; V: TRBV7-2; size: NA; D: TRBD2; J: TRBJ2-5
CDR3: CAISESELLNTEAFF; DNA: TGTGCCATCAGTGAGAGTGAGTTATTGAACACTGAAGCTTTCTTT; V: TRBV10-3; size: few; D: NA; J: TRBJ1-1
CDR3: CASSHGDRERETQYF; DNA: TGTGCCAGCAGCCATGGGGACAGGGAGAGGGAGACCCAGTACTTC; V: TRBV3-1/TRBV3-2; size: NA; D: TRBD1; J: TRBJ2-5
CDR3: CAWSVAGGNGYTF; DNA: TGTGCCTGGAGTGTAGCAGGGGGGAATGGCTACACCTTC; V: TRBV30; size: NA; D: TRBD1; J: TRBJ1-2
CDR3: CASSLWPGGIAAQHF; DNA: TGTGCCAGCAGCTTGTGGCCAGGGGGAATAGCGGCCCAGCATTTT; V: TRBV5-5; size: NA; D: TRBD1; J: TRBJ1-5
CDR3: CASSRLAGSSYEQYF; DNA: TGTGCCAGCAGCCGTCTAGCGGGCAGCTCCTACGAGCAGTACTTC; V: TRBV7-8; size: NA; D: TRBD2; J: TRBJ2-7
CDR3: CASSLTGFDYGYTF; DNA: TGCGCCAGCAGCTTGACAGGGTTCGACTATGGCTACACCTTC; V: TRBV5-1; size: few; D: NA; J: TRBJ1-2
CDR3: CATDTSDSGNTIYF; DNA: TGTGCCACCGACACATCCGACTCTGGAAACACCATATATTTT; V: TRBV6-6; size: NA; D: NA; J: TRBJ1-3
CDR3: CASSQAGDQGTQYF; DNA: TGTGCCAGCAGCCAAGCCGGAGACCAGGGGACCCAGTACTTC; V: TRBV3-1/TRBV3-2; size: NA; D: NA; J: TRBJ2-5
CDR3: CASSEYGHLNTEAFF; DNA: TGTGCCAGCAGTGAATATGGACACTTGAACACTGAAGCTTTCTTT; V: TRBV2; size: few; D: NA; J: TRBJ1-1
CDR3: CASSLGQTSTDTQYF; DNA: TGTGCCAGCAGCTTGGGACAGACTAGCACAGATACGCAGTATTTT; V: TRBV5-8; size: NA; D: NA; J: TRBJ2-3
CDR3: CASSQVGRGRGSYEQYF; DNA: TGCGCCAGCAGCCAAGTTGGTAGGGGCAGGGGCTCCTACGAGCAGTACTTC; V: TRBV4-3; size: NA; D: NA; J: TRBJ2-7
CDR3: CASSFRQGNYNEQFF; DNA: TGCGCCAGCAGCTTCCGACAGGGGAATTACAATGAGCAGTTCTTC; V: TRBV5-1; size: NA; D: TRBD1; J: TRBJ2-1
CDR3: CASSLSLGQFF; DNA: TGTGCCAGCAGCTTATCTCTAGGGCAGTTCTTC; V: TRBV7-8; size: NA; D: NA; J: TRBJ2-1
CDR3: CASSVFDRGEQYF; DNA: TGTGCCAGCAGCGTCTTTGACAGGGGCGAGCAGTACTTC; V: TRBV9; size: NA; D: TRBD1; J: TRBJ2-7
CDR3: CASSVVQLGNEQFF; DNA: TGTGCCAGCAGTGTTGTACAGCTTGGCAATGAGCAGTTCTTC; V: TRBV2; size: NA; D: NA; J: TRBJ2-1
CDR3: CASSPGLAGYNEQFF; DNA: TGTGCCAGCAGTCCAGGACTAGCGGGTTACAATGAGCAGTTCTTC; V: TRBV27; size: NA; D: TRBD2; J: TRBJ2-1
CDR3: CASRFLAGPYNEQFF; DNA: TGTGCCAGCAGATTCTTAGCGGGCCCATACAATGAGCAGTTCTTC; V: TRBV7-2; size: NA; D: TRBD2; J: TRBJ2-1
CDR3: CASSLMSNQPQHF; DNA: TGTGCCAGCAGTCTTATGAGCAATCAGCCCCAGCATTTT; V: TRBV12-3/TRBV12-4; size: NA; D: NA; J: TRBJ1-5
CDR3: CASDTGSSYEQYF; DNA: TGTGCCAGCGATACAGGGAGCTCCTACGAGCAGTACTTC; V: TRBV7-9; size: NA; D: NA; J: TRBJ2-7
CDR3: CASSQLSEKLFF; DNA: TGTGCCAGCAGCCAACTGAGTGAAAAACTGTTTTTT; V: TRBV3-1/TRBV3-2; size: NA; D: NA; J: TRBJ1-4
CDR3: CASSPLGDTEAFF; DNA: TGTGCCAGCTCACCTCTAGGGGACACTGAAGCTTTCTTT; V: TRBV18; size: NA; D: NA; J: TRBJ1-1
CDR3: CASSLVGQVQETQYF; DNA: TGTGCCAGCAGCTTAGTGGGACAGGTACAAGAGACCCAGTACTTC; V: TRBV11-2; size: NA; D: TRBD1; J: TRBJ2-5
CDR3: CASSWYQGANTEAFF; DNA: TGTGCCAGCAGCTGGTACCAGGGGGCGAACACTGAAGCTTTCTTT; V: TRBV5-4; size: NA; D: TRBD1; J: TRBJ1-1
CDR3: CASSTTSGTHTDTQYF; DNA: TGTGCCAGCAGTACGACTAGCGGGACCCACACAGATACGCAGTATTTT; V: TRBV28; size: NA; D: TRBD2; J: TRBJ2-3
CDR3: CASSPPGTHHSGNTIYF; DNA: TGTGCCAGTAGTCCTCCCGGGACTCACCACTCTGGAAACACCATATATTTT; V: TRBV19; size: NA; D: NA; J: TRBJ1-3
CDR3: CASSLGAGGLTDTQYF; DNA: TGTGCCAGCAGCTTAGGGGCAGGGGGCCTCACAGATACGCAGTATTTT; V: TRBV5-8; size: NA; D: TRBD1; J: TRBJ2-3
CDR3: CASSIGIRGSEQYF; DNA: TGTGCCAGTAGTATAGGAATACGGGGAAGCGAGCAGTACTTC; V: TRBV19; size: once; D: NA; J: TRBJ2-7
CDR3: CASSPADRLTYEQYF; DNA: TGTGCCAGCAGCCCAGCCGACAGGTTGACCTACGAGCAGTACTTC; V: TRBV5-4; size: NA; D: NA; J: TRBJ2-7
CDR3: CASRVQGGNEKLFF; DNA: TGTGCCAGCAGGGTACAGGGAGGGAATGAAAAACTGTTTTTT; V: TRBV5-6; size: NA; D: NA; J: TRBJ1-4
CDR3: CASSWGQVYEQYF; DNA: TGTGCCAGCAGTTGGGGACAGGTTTACGAGCAGTACTTC; V: TRBV6-6; size: NA; D: TRBD1; J: TRBJ2-7
CDR3: CASTKGMNTEAFF; DNA: TGTGCCAGCACCAAGGGGATGAACACTGAAGCTTTCTTT; V: TRBV6-5; size: few; D: NA; J: TRBJ1-1
CDR3: CASSLGGPTQETQYF; DNA: TGTGCCAGCAGCTTGGGGGGGCCGACCCAAGAGACCCAGTACTTC; V: TRBV5-4; size: NA; D: NA; J: TRBJ2-5
CDR3: CATRGGAATGELFF; DNA: TGTGCCACCAGGGGTGGAGCTGCCACCGGGGAGCTGTTTTTT; V: TRBV24-1; size: NA; D: NA; J: TRBJ2-2
CDR3: CASSLITENTEAFF; DNA: TGTGCCAGCAGCTTGATAACAGAGAACACTGAAGCTTTCTTT; V: TRBV5-6; size: few; D: NA; J: TRBJ1-1
CDR3: CAWSGLKYEAFF; DNA: TGTGCCTGGAGTGGGCTCAAGTATGAAGCTTTCTTT; V: TRBV30; size: NA; D: NA; J: TRBJ1-1
CDR3: CASSQDGQVYEKLFF; DNA: TGCGCCAGCAGCCAAGACGGTCAGGTATATGAAAAACTGTTTTTT; V: TRBV4-1; size: NA; D: NA; J: TRBJ1-4
CDR3: CASSDQGYTEAFF; DNA: TGTGCCAGCAGTGATCAGGGTTACACTGAAGCTTTCTTT; V: TRBV2; size: once; D: NA; J: TRBJ1-1
CDR3: CASSLAGTGGYGYTF; DNA: TGTGCCAGCAGCTTGGCCGGGACAGGGGGCTATGGCTACACCTTC; V: TRBV5-4; size: NA; D: TRBD1; J: TRBJ1-2
CDR3: CASKGQPNSPLHF; DNA: TGTGCCAGTAAGGGACAGCCTAATTCACCCCTCCACTTT; V: TRBV10-3; size: NA; D: TRBD1; J: TRBJ1-6
CDR3: CASRADRGVVRGYTF; DNA: TGTGCCAGCCGAGCTGACAGGGGGGTGGTTCGAGGCTACACCTTC; V: TRBV11-2; size: NA; D: TRBD1; J: TRBJ1-2
CDR3: CASSLGTAGEAFF; DNA: TGTGCCAGCAGTCTCGGGACAGCCGGTGAAGCTTTCTTT; V: TRBV12-3/TRBV12-4; size: NA; D: TRBD1; J: TRBJ1-1
CDR3: CASSPSGHTEAFF; DNA: TGTGCCAGCAGCCCCTCGGGTCACACTGAAGCTTTCTTT; V: TRBV7-3; size: NA; D: NA; J: TRBJ1-1
CDR3: CASSPRRGWEQFF; DNA: TGTGCCAGCAGCCCGCGAAGGGGTTGGGAGCAGTTCTTC; V: TRBV11-3; size: NA; D: NA; J: TRBJ2-1
CDR3: CASSSSQGFYNEQFF; DNA: TGTGCCAGCAGCTCCTCACAGGGTTTCTACAATGAGCAGTTCTTC; V: TRBV6-6; size: NA; D: NA; J: TRBJ2-1
CDR3: CASSATQGPGRTIYF; DNA: TGTGCCAGCAGCGCCACACAGGGCCCGGGTCGGACCATATATTTT; V: TRBV9; size: NA; D: NA; J: TRBJ1-3
CDR3: CASSRSLAGSTDTQYF; DNA: TGTGCCAGCAGTCGTTCCCTAGCGGGGAGCACAGATACGCAGTATTTT; V: TRBV7-2; size: NA; D: TRBD2; J: TRBJ2-3
CDR3: CASSLSPTVTNEKLFF; DNA: TGCGCCAGCAGCCTGTCCCCGACTGTTACTAATGAAAAACTGTTTTTT; V: TRBV4-3; size: few; D: NA; J: TRBJ1-4
CDR3: CASSQTGTGNNEQFF; DNA: TGTGCCAGCAGTCAAACCGGGACAGGAAACAATGAGCAGTTCTTC; V: TRBV6-6; size: NA; D: TRBD1; J: TRBJ2-1
CDR3: CASMWQSNTEAFF; DNA: TGTGCCAGCATGTGGCAGTCGAACACTGAAGCTTTCTTT; V: TRBV28; size: NA; D: NA; J: TRBJ1-1
CDR3: CAISLAGAGTDTQYF; DNA: TGTGCCATCAGCCTAGCCGGAGCGGGCACAGATACGCAGTATTTT; V: TRBV10-3; size: NA; D: NA; J: TRBJ2-3
CDR3: CASSLQGGNQPQHF; DNA: TGCGCCAGCAGCTTACAGGGAGGCAATCAGCCCCAGCATTTT; V: TRBV5-1; size: NA; D: NA; J: TRBJ1-5
CDR3: CATSTRNNYGYTF; DNA: TGTGCCACCAGCACCAGGAATAACTATGGCTACACCTTC; V: TRBV15; size: NA; D: NA; J: TRBJ1-2